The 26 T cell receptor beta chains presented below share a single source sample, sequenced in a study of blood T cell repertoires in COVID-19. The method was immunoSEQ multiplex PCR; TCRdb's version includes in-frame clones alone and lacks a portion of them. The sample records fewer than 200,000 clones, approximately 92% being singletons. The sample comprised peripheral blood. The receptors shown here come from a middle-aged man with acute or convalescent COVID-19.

The CDR3 loop reads CASRGGGDYGYTF. CDR3 coding DNA: TGTGCCAGCAGGGGAGGGGGAGACTATGGCTACACCTTC. The rearrangement links TRBV2 to TRBJ1-2, with TRBD1 as a possible D gene (6 bases). This CDR3 is built from 13 residues. CDR1 and CDR2 from the germline V gene are SNHLY and FYNNEI. The V gene lost 6 bases and the J gene lost 3 bases, with 11 bases spanning the gap.

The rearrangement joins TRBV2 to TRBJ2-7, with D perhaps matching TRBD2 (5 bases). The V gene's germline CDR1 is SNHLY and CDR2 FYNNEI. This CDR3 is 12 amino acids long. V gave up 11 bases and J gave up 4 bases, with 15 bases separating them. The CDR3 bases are TGTGCCGGGTCAACTAGTGCGTACGAGCAGTACGTC. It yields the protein CAGSTSAYEQYV.

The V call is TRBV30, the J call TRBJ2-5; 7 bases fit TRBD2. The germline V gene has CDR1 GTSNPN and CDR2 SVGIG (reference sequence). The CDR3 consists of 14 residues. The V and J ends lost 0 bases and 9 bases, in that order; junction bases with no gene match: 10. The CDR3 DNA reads TGTGCCTGGAGTGTCGGGAGGCCCGGCGGGGCCCAGTACTTC. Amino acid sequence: CAWSVGRPGGAQYF.

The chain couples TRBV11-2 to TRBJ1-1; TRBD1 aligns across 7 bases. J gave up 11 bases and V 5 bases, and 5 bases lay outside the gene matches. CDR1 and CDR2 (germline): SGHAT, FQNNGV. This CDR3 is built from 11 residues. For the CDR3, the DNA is TGTGCCAGCAGCGACAGGGTCGGGGCTTTCTTT. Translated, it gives CASSDRVGAFF.

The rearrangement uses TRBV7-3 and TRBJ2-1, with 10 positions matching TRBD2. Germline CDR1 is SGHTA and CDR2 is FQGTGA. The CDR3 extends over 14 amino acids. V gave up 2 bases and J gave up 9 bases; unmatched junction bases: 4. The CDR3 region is CASSLEREGFEQFF. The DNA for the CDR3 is TGTGCCAGCAGCTTAGAGCGGGAGGGCTTTGAGCAGTTCTTC.

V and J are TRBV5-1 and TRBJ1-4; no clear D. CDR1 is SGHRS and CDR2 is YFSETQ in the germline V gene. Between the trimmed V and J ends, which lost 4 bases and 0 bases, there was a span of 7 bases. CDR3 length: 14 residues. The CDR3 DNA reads TGCGCCAGCAGCCCGGGAGCAACTAATGAAAAACTGTTTTTT. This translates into CASSPGATNEKLFF. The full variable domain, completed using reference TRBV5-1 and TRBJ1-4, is KAGVTQTPRYLIKTRGQQVTLSCSPISGHRSVSWYQQTPGQGLQFLFEYFSETQRNKGNFPGRFSGRQFSNSRSEMNVSTLELGDSALYLCASSPGATNEKLFFGSGTQLSVL.

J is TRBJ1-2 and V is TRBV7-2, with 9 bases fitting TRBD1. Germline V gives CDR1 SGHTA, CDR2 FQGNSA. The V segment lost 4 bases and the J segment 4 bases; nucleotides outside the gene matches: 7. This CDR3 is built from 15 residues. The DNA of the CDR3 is TGTGCCAGCAGCTCGAGATGGGACAGGGCCTATGGCTACACCTTC. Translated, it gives CASSSRWDRAYGYTF.

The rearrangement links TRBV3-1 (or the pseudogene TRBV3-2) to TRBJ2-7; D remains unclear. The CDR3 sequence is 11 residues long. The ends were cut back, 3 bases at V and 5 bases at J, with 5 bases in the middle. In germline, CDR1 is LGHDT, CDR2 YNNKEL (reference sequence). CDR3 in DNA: TGTGCCAGCAGCCACGCGGACGAGCAGTACTTC. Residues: CASSHADEQYF.

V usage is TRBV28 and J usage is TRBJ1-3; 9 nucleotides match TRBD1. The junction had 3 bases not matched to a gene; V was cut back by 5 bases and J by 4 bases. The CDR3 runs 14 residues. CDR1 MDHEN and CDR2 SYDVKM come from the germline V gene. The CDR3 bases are TGTGCCAGCAGTCTAGGGACAGGGGGAAACACCATATATTTT. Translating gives CASSLGTGGNTIYF.

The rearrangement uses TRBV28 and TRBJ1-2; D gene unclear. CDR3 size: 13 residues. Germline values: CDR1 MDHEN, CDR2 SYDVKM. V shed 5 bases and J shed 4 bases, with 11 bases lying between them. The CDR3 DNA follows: TGTGCCAGCAGTCCAGCGTCCGCCTATGGCTACACCTTC. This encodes CASSPASAYGYTF.

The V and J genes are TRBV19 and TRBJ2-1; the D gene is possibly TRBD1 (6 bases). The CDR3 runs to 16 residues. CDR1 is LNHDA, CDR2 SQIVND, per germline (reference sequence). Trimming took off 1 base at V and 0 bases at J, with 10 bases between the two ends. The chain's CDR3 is CASSIVPDSSYNEQFF. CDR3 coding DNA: TGTGCCAGTAGTATAGTTCCGGACAGCTCCTACAATGAGCAGTTCTTC. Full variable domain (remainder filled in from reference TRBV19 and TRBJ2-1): DGGITQSPKYLFRKEGQNVTLSCEQNLNHDAMYWYRQDPGQGLRLIYYSQIVNDFQKGDIAEGYSVSREKKESFPLTVTSAQKNPTAFYLCASSIVPDSSYNEQFFGPGTRLTVL.

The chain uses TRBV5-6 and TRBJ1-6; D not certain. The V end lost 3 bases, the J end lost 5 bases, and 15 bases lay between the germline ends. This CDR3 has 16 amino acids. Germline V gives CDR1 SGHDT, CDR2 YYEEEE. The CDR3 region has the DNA TGTGCCAGCAGCTCGACATTTTTGTGGGATAATTCACCCCTCCACTTT. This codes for CASSSTFLWDNSPLHF.

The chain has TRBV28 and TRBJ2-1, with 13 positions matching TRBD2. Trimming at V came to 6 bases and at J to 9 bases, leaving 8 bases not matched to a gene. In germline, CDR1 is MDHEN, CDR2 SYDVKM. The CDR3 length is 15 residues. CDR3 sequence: CASSRRTSGRPEQFF. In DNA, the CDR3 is TGTGCCAGCAGCCGTCGGACTAGCGGGAGACCTGAGCAGTTCTTC.

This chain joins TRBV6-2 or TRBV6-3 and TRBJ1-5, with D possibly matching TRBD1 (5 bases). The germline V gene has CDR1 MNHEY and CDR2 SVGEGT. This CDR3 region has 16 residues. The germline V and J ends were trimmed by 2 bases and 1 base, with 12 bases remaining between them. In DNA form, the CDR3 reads TGTGCCAGCAGTTACAGGGCAGGGTTGAGCAATCAGCCCCAGCATTTT. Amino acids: CASSYRAGLSNQPQHF.

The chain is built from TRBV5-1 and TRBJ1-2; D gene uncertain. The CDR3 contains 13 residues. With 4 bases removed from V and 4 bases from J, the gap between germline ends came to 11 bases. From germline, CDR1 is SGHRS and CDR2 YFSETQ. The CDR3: CASSVPEGYGYTF. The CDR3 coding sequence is TGCGCCAGCAGCGTACCCGAGGGCTATGGCTACACCTTC. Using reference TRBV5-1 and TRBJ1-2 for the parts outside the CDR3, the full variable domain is KAGVTQTPRYLIKTRGQQVTLSCSPISGHRSVSWYQQTPGQGLQFLFEYFSETQRNKGNFPGRFSGRQFSNSRSEMNVSTLELGDSALYLCASSVPEGYGYTFGSGTRLTVV.

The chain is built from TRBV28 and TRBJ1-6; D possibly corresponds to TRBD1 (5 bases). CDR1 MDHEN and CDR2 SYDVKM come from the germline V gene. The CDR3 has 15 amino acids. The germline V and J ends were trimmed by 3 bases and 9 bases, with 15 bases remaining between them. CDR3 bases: TGTGCCAGCAGTTTGGGGGGTTTGACGAGTTCACCCCTCCACTTT. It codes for CASSLGGLTSSPLHF.

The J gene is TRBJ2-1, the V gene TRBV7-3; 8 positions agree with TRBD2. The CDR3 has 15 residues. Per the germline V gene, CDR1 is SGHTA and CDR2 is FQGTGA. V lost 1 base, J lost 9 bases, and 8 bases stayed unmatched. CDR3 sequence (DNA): TGTGCCAGCAGCTTAATCTTGGGACTAGAGGTTGAGCAGTTCTTC. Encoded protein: CASSLILGLEVEQFF.

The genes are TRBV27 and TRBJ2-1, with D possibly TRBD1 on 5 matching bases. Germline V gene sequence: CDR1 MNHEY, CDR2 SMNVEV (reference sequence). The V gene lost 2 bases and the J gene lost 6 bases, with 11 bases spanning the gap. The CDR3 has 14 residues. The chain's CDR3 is CASSLRQGGNEQFF. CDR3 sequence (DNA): TGTGCCAGCAGTTTAAGGCAGGGCGGCAATGAGCAGTTCTTC.

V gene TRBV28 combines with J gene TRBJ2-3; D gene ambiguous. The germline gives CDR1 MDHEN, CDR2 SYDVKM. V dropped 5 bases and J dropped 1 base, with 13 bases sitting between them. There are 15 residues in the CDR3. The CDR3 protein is CASSPVEVGTDTQYF. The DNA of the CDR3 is TGTGCCAGCAGTCCCGTCGAGGTTGGCACAGATACGCAGTATTTT.

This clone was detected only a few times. The DNA of the CDR3 is TGTGCCAGCAGCGTAGTTGGGGACAGGGAAAATGAGCAGTTCTTC. Translation: CASSVVGDRENEQFF. This chain uses TRBV9 with TRBJ2-1, with TRBD1 identical over 9 bases. With 0 bases clipped from V and 7 bases from J, the junction kept 5 bases outside the gene matches. CDR3 length: 15 amino acids. Germline V gives CDR1 SGDLS, CDR2 YYNGEE.

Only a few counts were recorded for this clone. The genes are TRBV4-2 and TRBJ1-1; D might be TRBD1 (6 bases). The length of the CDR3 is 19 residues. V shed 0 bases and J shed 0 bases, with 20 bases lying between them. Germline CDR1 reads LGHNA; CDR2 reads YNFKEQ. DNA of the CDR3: TGTGCCAGCAGCCAAGAGTCAGGGGCCGCGGCGAATATGAACACTGAAGCTTTCTTT. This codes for CASSQESGAAANMNTEAFF.

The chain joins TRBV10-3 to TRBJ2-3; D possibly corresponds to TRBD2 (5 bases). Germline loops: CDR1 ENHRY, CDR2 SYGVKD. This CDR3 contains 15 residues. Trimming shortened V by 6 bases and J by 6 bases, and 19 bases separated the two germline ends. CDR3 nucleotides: TGTGCCATCAGAAGGCTAGCTCGGGAATTGGATACGCAGTATTTT. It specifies CAIRRLARELDTQYF.

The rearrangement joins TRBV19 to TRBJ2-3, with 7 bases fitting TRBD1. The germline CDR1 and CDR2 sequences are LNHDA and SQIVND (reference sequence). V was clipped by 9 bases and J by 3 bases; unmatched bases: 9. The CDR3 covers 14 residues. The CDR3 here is CASTGSGGTDTQYF. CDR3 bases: TGTGCCAGCACCGGGTCAGGGGGAACAGATACGCAGTATTTT. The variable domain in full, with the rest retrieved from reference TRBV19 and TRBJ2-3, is DGGITQSPKYLFRKEGQNVTLSCEQNLNHDAMYWYRQDPGQGLRLIYYSQIVNDFQKGDIAEGYSVSREKKESFPLTVTSAQKNPTAFYLCASTGSGGTDTQYFGPGTRLTVL.

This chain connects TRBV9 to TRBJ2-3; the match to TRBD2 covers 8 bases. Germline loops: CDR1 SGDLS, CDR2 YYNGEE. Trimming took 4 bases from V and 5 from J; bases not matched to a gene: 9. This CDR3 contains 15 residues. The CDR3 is CASSHQGLVLDTQYF. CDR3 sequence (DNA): TGTGCCAGCAGCCACCAGGGACTAGTTTTAGATACGCAGTATTTT.

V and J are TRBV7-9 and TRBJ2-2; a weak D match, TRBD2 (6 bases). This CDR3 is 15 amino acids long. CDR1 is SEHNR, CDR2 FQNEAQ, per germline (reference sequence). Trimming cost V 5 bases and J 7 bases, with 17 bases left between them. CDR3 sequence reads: CASSPPEGEGGELFF. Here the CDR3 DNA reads TGTGCCAGCAGCCCCCCGGAGGGCGAGGGCGGGGAGCTGTTTTTT. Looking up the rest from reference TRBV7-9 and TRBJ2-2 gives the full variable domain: DTGVSQNPRHKITKRGQNVTFRCDPISEHNRLYWYRQTLGQGPEFLTYFQNEAQLEKSRLLSDRFSAERPKGSFSTLEIQRTEQGDSAMYLCASSPPEGEGGELFFGEGSRLTVL.

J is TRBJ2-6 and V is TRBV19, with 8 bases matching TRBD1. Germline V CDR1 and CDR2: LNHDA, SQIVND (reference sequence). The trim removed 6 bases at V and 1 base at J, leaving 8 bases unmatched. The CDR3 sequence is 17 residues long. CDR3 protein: CASRPGTGVSGANVLTF. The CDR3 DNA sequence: TGTGCCAGTAGACCCGGGACAGGCGTTTCTGGGGCCAACGTCCTGACTTTC.